Each of the 18 T cell receptor beta chains below was sequenced from the same sample in a study of cytomegalovirus exposure and HLA in healthy donors. Generated by immunoSEQ multiplex PCR, the TCRdb table keeps only in-frame clones and is missing some. The table records about 180,000 clones, 85% of them present only once. The sample was PBMCs. The source is a man aged 18 to 30 in good health and CMV-seropositive.

V gene TRBV19 combines with J gene TRBJ2-3, with a tentative D call TRBD2 (5 bases). V was cut by 6 bases and J by 2 bases, with 15 bases left in between. CDR1 and CDR2 from the germline V gene are LNHDA and SQIVND (reference sequence). The CDR3 has 15 amino acids. The CDR3 region is CASSRVEADTDTQYF. CDR3 nucleotides: TGTGCCAGTAGCCGCGTGGAGGCGGACACAGATACGCAGTATTTT.

CDR3 sequence: CASSSQQETQYF. CDR3 DNA sequence: TGTGCCAGCAGTTCACAGCAAGAGACCCAGTACTTC. The chain has TRBV28 and TRBJ2-5, with D unclear. V was clipped by 4 bases and J by 2 bases, with 5 bases between them. CDR3 size: 12 residues. In germline, CDR1 is MDHEN, CDR2 SYDVKM. The whole variable domain, remainder taken from reference TRBV28 and TRBJ2-5, is DVKVTQSSRYLVKRTGEKVFLECVQDMDHENMFWYRQDPGLGLRLIYFSYDVKMKEKGDIPEGYSVSREKKERFSLILESASTNQTSMYLCASSSQQETQYFGPGTRLLVL.

The V gene is TRBV6-5, the J gene TRBJ1-4; 9 nucleotides match TRBD1. CDR1 is MNHEY, CDR2 SVGAGI, per germline. After removal of 5 bases from V and 6 bases from J, the junction contained 4 bases not matched to a gene. The CDR3 covers 14 residues. DNA for the CDR3: TGTGCCAGCAGTCGCCGGGACAGGGATGAAAAACTGTTTTTT. Translation: CASSRRDRDEKLFF.

The chain links TRBV6-1 to TRBJ1-5; no clear D. The CDR3 totals 13 residues. CDR1 is MNHNS, CDR2 SASEGT, per germline. Trimming left V 7 bases short and J 2 bases short, with 9 bases between. The CDR3 bases are TGTGCCAGCACCTTTCGAGGCAATCAGCCCCAGCATTTT. It encodes CASTFRGNQPQHF.

The genes are TRBV6-6 and TRBJ2-2; D not resolved. The CDR3 is made up of 14 amino acids. CDR1 and CDR2 (germline): MNHNY, SVGAGI (reference sequence). Between the trimmed V and J ends, which lost 4 bases and 4 bases, there was a span of 10 bases. The CDR3 DNA reads as TGTGCCAGCAGTTCCCGCCAAGCCACCGGGGAGCTGTTTTTT. Translating it yields CASSSRQATGELFF.

This chain joins TRBV27 and TRBJ2-5; 7 bases fit TRBD1. Germline V gene data show CDR1 as MNHEY and CDR2 as SMNVEV (reference sequence). Trimming removed 4 bases from V and 4 bases from J; junction bases left unmatched: 6. The CDR3 loop spans 14 amino acids. CDR3: CASSWDSWGETQYF. CDR3 in DNA: TGTGCCAGCAGTTGGGACAGTTGGGGAGAGACCCAGTACTTC.

This chain links TRBV7-9 with TRBJ2-7; 9 bases agree with TRBD2. The CDR3 runs 14 residues. CDR1 is SEHNR and CDR2 is FQNEAQ in the germline V gene (reference sequence). V was pared by 5 bases and J by 0 bases, with 2 bases of the junction left unmatched. The CDR3 region is CASSHSGSSYEQYF. CDR3 bases: TGTGCCAGCAGCCATAGCGGGAGCTCCTACGAGCAGTACTTC.

This rearrangement joins TRBV5-1 to TRBJ2-3; TRBD1 might be the D (6 bases). Germline loops: CDR1 SGHRS, CDR2 YFSETQ. The CDR3 covers 17 residues. V gave up 0 bases and J gave up 2 bases, with 16 bases separating them. The CDR3 here is CASSLALPGALTDTQYF. In nucleotides, the CDR3 is TGCGCCAGCAGCTTGGCCCTCCCAGGGGCCCTCACAGATACGCAGTATTTT.

This chain joins TRBV6-5 and TRBJ1-4, with a weak D call TRBD1 (5 bases). The germline CDR1 and CDR2 sequences are MNHEY and SVGAGI. This CDR3 is built from 14 residues. Trimming took off 7 bases at V and 8 bases at J, with 17 bases between the two ends. CDR3 residues: CASTPGGLGEKLFF. CDR3 sequence (DNA): TGTGCCAGCACCCCGGGGGGGTTAGGCGAAAAACTGTTTTTT.

This clone was seen just once. The J gene is TRBJ2-5, the V gene TRBV6-1; 13 bases line up with TRBD2. The CDR3 consists of 16 residues. Trimming took 0 bases from V and 4 from J; bases not matched to a gene: 2. Per the germline V gene, CDR1 is MNHNS and CDR2 is SASEGT. The DNA for the CDR3 is TGTGCCAGCAGTGAAGCGAGACTAGCGGGGGGAGAGACCCAGTACTTC. This gives the protein CASSEARLAGGETQYF.

V usage is TRBV4-1 and J usage is TRBJ2-7; 9 bases agree with TRBD1. J gave up 3 bases and V 4 bases, and 7 bases lay outside the gene matches. The CDR3 is made up of 15 amino acids. Germline lookup yields CDR1 MGHRA and CDR2 YSYEKL. CDR3 residues: CASSPTGGDFYEQYF. The DNA for the CDR3 is TGCGCCAGCAGCCCGACAGGGGGAGATTTCTACGAGCAGTACTTC.

V gene TRBV5-1 combines with J gene TRBJ1-2; 9 bases align to TRBD1. The CDR3 runs to 15 residues. The trim removed 1 base at V and 8 bases at J, leaving 9 bases unmatched. CDR1 SGHRS and CDR2 YFSETQ come from the germline V gene. Here the CDR3 DNA reads TGCGCCAGCAGCTTGCCCACCGGGACAGGGAACGGCTACACCTTC. Its translation is CASSLPTGTGNGYTF.

In its sample, this clone was seen a few times. The same CDR3 also results from other DNA sequences found in this sample. Here the CDR3 reads CASSYSRTGGSYGYTF. The CDR3 DNA follows: TGTGCCAGCAGTTACTCTAGGACAGGGGGAAGCTATGGCTACACCTTC. The chain joins TRBV6-5 to TRBJ1-2; 10 bases are a match to TRBD1. J was trimmed by 4 bases and V by 0 bases; bases with no gene match: 5. The CDR3 totals 16 residues. Germline-derived CDR1 and CDR2 are MNHEY and SVGAGI.

The V gene is TRBV6-1, the J gene TRBJ2-2, with 8 bases matching TRBD1. CDR1 and CDR2 (germline): MNHNS, SASEGT. After removal of 4 bases from V and 4 bases from J, the junction contained 8 bases not matched to a gene. This CDR3 comprises 16 residues. CDR3 DNA: TGTGCCAGCAGTGGGCCCAGGGGGCGCGGCACCGGGGAGCTGTTTTTT. Protein product: CASSGPRGRGTGELFF.

This clone appeared a single time. This sequence joins TRBV28 and TRBJ2-5; 7 bases match TRBD2. J lost 1 base, V lost 5 bases, and 4 bases had no gene match. The CDR3 consists of 14 residues. CDR1 is MDHEN, CDR2 SYDVKM, per germline. CDR3 bases: TGTGCCAGCAGTGTACTAGCGAGCCAAGAGACCCAGTACTTC. It encodes CASSVLASQETQYF.

This clone was seen ten or more times. The chain combines TRBV5-1 with TRBJ1-2, with unresolved D. CDR1 and CDR2 (germline): SGHRS, YFSETQ. V lost 0 bases and J lost 8, with 14 bases in between. The CDR3 has 14 residues. CDR3 in DNA: TGCGCCAGCAGCTTGGATCCAACTACCGGCGGCTACACCTTC. Translating gives CASSLDPTTGGYTF.

The CDR3 coding sequence is TGTGCCAGCAGCCCCGGGAGGGCTCAGCCCCAGCATTTT. Amino acids: CASSPGRAQPQHF. The chain links TRBV7-9 to TRBJ1-5; D gene ambiguous. The germline gives CDR1 SEHNR, CDR2 FQNEAQ (reference sequence). Deletions cut 5 bases from V and 6 bases from J, with 11 bases between. CDR3 length: 13 amino acids.

V is TRBV5-4 and J is TRBJ1-2; D is possibly TRBD1 (6 bases). Per germline, CDR1 SGHNT and CDR2 YYREEE (reference sequence). The V end was cut by 3 bases, the J end by 5 bases, with 17 bases between. The length of the CDR3 is 15 residues. In nucleotides, the CDR3 is TGTGCCAGCAGCTCGAAAACACAGGGCACGTATGGCTACACCTTC. Residues: CASSSKTQGTYGYTF.